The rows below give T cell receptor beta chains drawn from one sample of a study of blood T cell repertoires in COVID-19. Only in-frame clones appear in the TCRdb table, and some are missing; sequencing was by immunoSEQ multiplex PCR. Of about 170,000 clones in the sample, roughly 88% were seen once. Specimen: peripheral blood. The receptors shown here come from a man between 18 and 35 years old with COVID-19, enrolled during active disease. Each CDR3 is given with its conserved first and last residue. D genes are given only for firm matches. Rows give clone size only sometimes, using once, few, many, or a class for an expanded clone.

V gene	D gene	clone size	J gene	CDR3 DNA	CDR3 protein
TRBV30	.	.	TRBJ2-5	TGTGCCTGGAGTGTGCCTAGGGGTTACCAAGAGACCCAGTACTTC	CAWSVPRGYQETQYF
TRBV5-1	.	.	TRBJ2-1	TGCGCCAGCAGCTTTTCTGCGGATTCCTACAATGAGCAGTTCTTC	CASSFSADSYNEQFF
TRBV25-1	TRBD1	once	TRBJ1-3	TGTGCCAGCAGCCTAGGACTTACCGGGACAGCTGGAAACACCATATATTTT	CASSLGLTGTAGNTIYF
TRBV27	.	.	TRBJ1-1	TGTGCCAGCAGTTTCGCAGGGCTTAATGAAGCTTTCTTT	CASSFAGLNEAFF
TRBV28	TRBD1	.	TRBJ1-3	TGTGCCAGCATCCTCGGGACAGCCTCTGGAAACACCATATATTTT	CASILGTASGNTIYF
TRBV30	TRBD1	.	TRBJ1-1	TGTGCCTGGAGTGTACGTCTCGGGACAGGGGGCGCGAACACTGAAGCTTTCTTT	CAWSVRLGTGGANTEAFF
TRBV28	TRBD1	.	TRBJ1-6	TGTGCCAGCAGCCGTGACAGGGCGGTGAATTCACCCCTCCACTTT	CASSRDRAVNSPLHF
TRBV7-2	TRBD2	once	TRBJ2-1	TGTGCCAGCAGCTTATATAGCGGGAGGGGCGATGAGCAGTTCTTC	CASSLYSGRGDEQFF
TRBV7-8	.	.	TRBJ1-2	TGTGCCAGCAGCTTAGACGTACAGAAAGTCTTC	CASSLDVQKVF
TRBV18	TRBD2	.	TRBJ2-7	TGTGCCAGCTCACCGGAGCTAGCGGGTGCCTACGAGCAGTACTTC	CASSPELAGAYEQYF
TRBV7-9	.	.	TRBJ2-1	TGTGCCAGCAGCTTATTAGGTCGGAGTGGTAATGAGCAGTTCTTC	CASSLLGRSGNEQFF
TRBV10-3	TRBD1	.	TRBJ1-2	TGTGCCATCAGTGAGTTCGGACAGGGCCGAGGCTACACCTTC	CAISEFGQGRGYTF
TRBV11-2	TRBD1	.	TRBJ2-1	TGTGCCAGCAGCTCGGGACAGGGGGCTCCTGGTAGCTCCTACAATGAGCAGTTCTTC	CASSSGQGAPGSSYNEQFF
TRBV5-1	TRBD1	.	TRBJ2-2	TGCGCCAGCAGCTTAACAGGGGAGAACACCGGGGAGCTGTTTTTT	CASSLTGENTGELFF
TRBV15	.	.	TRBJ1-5	TGTGCCACCAGCAGAGATCTTAGGGTGGCGTCAGGGGTCTTGCAGCCCCAGCATTTT	CATSRDLRVASGVLQPQHF
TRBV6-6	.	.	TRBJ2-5	TGTGCCAGCAGTTACTCGGGCTACCAAGAGACCCAGTACTTC	CASSYSGYQETQYF
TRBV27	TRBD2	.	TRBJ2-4	TGTGCCAGCAGTTTAAGATGGCCTAGCGGAAGAACAACTTTAGCCAAAAACATTCAGTACTTC	CASSLRWPSGRTTLAKNIQYF
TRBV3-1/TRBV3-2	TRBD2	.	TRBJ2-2	TGTGCCAGCAGCCAGACTAGCACAGTCACCGGGGAGCTGTTTTTT	CASSQTSTVTGELFF
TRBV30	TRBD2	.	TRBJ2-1	TGTGCCTGGAGTCTAACTAGGCGGGAGAGTAATGAGCAGTTCTTC	CAWSLTRRESNEQFF
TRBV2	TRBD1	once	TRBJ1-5	TGTGCCAGCAGTCTTGACAGGGGGAATCAGCCCCAGCATTTT	CASSLDRGNQPQHF
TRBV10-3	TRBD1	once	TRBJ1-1	TGTGCCATCAGGACAGGGGGCATGGTTACTGAAGCTTTCTTT	CAIRTGGMVTEAFF
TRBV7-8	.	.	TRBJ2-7	TGTGCCAGCAGCCTGCGGTCTAGAACCGAGCAGTACTTC	CASSLRSRTEQYF
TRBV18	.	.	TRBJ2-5	TGTGCCAGCTCACTCCAAGTCGGGGAAGAGACCCAGTACTTC	CASSLQVGEETQYF
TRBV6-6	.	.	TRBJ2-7	TGTGCCAGCAGCCCACGGGACTTGGCCTACGAGCAGTACTTC	CASSPRDLAYEQYF
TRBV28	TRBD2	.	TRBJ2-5	TGTGCCAGCAGTTCTCCGACTAGCGGGAGGCGGGTGACCCAGTACTTC	CASSSPTSGRRVTQYF